This T cell receptor beta chain was recorded in a study of vaccination and CD4 T cells after COVID-19. About the study: After nasal swab PCR-confirmed SARS-CoV-2, fewer than ten convalescents had mild disease and one severe. Overlapping peptides covering the spike proteins of SARS-CoV-2, HCoV-NL63, HCoV-OC43 and HCoV-229E were added to stimulate cells.

This CDR3 has 16 residues. V trimming: 5 bases; J trimming: 7 bases; junction bases outside the gene matches: 14. Looked up from germline, CDR1 is LNHDA and CDR2 is SQIVND (reference sequence). At the Johns Hopkins FTIC core, DNA taken from cultured CD4+ T cells was sequenced by way of the Oncomine TCR Beta short-read assay. TCRdb re-derived calls from the PCR reads in MiXCR, one entry per CDR3 protein. The sample contains roughly 16,000 distinct CDR3 sequences, less than 70% of which appear only once. The treatment here: roughly 11-day PBMC culture with coronavirus spike peptide pools or control peptides (ViraFEST assay). This clonotype was observed a single time. The antigen is unknown.

The sequence was obtained from a human donor who had recovered from COVID-19. The chain joins TRBV19 to TRBJ1-2; 9 positions match TRBD1. The sample was CD4+ T cells from blood, cultured in vitro. DNA of the CDR3: TGTGCCAGTAGTGAACACGGGACAGGGTATGATCTTGGCTACACCTTC. It translates to CASSEHGTGYDLGYTF.